This TCR beta chain was identified during a study of T cell responses to AZD1222 COVID-19 vaccine. This clone was observed a handful of times. Its target is not known. The V segment lost 3 bases and the J segment 10 bases; nucleotides outside the gene matches: 7. The CDR3 has 13 amino acids. Whole-study findings and limits: Reportedly, nearly half of unique spike TCRs recognized epitopes outside B.1.351/B.1.1.7 mutations.

Sequencing was performed with immunoSEQ multiplex PCR; in TCRdb, only in-frame clones are kept and a portion is missing. The table lists about 75,000 clones, approximately 89% of them singletons. The clonotype comes from an adult who received the MenACWY meningococcal vaccine as a control. The rearrangement uses TRBV12-3 or TRBV12-4 and TRBJ1-1; 8 bases agree with TRBD1. Sample: peripheral blood, taken 28 days after the second dose of the MenACWY control vaccine. The CDR3 nucleotides are TGTGCCAGCAGTTTCCCACAGGGGGAATCAGCTTTCTTT. It specifies CASSFPQGESAFF.